What follows describes a single TCR beta chain. Its target is unknown. This record comes from a study of T cell clones after liver transplantation. For the study at large: Without induction therapy, subjects received standard immunosuppression until 12-24 months post-transplant. Study-wide points: A larger donor-reactive than third-party decline suggested partial antigen-specific deletion.

This table comes from immunoSEQ multiplex PCR, and its TCRdb copy is limited to in-frame clones, with some not included. The sample records about 74,000 clones, 80% being singletons. Looked up from germline, CDR1 is LNHDA and CDR2 is SQIVND (reference sequence). The CDR3 loop spans 11 amino acids. The V end was cut by 8 bases, the J end by 4 bases, with 8 bases between. The sequencing used CD4+ T cells from blood, collected before liver transplant. This chain connects TRBV19 to TRBJ1-1, with D hard to call. This clonotype originated in a human donor who received a liver transplant. The CDR3: CASGPGTEAFF. The CDR3 coding sequence is TGTGCCAGTGGGCCGGGCACTGAAGCTTTCTTT.